A selection of T cell receptor beta chains follows, all from one sample in a study of blood T cell repertoires in COVID-19. Assay: immunoSEQ multiplex PCR; the TCRdb copy retains only in-frame clones and omits some. The table records a few hundred thousand clones, approximately 86% of them present only once. The sample was peripheral blood. The source is a woman younger than 35 with acute or convalescent COVID-19. Each CDR3 is given with its conserved first and last residue. Fields, in order: CDR3 protein, CDR3 DNA, V gene, D gene, J gene, clone size. A D gene is named only where the DNA matches it firmly. Not every row has a clone size; where given, it reads once, few, many or a size class.

CDR3aa: CASSPGLAGGTDTQYF
CDR3nt: TGTGCCAGCAGTCCCGGACTAGCGGGAGGCACAGATACGCAGTATTTT
v_gene: TRBV28
d_gene: TRBD2
j_gene: TRBJ2-3
abundance: .

CDR3aa: CASSIGIAADTGELFF
CDR3nt: TGTGCCAGTAGTATAGGGATAGCGGCGGACACCGGGGAGCTGTTTTTT
v_gene: TRBV19
d_gene: .
j_gene: TRBJ2-2
abundance: few

CDR3aa: CASSFLGRGNEQFF
CDR3nt: TGTGCCAGCAGTTTTCTGGGCAGGGGTAATGAGCAGTTCTTC
v_gene: TRBV27
d_gene: .
j_gene: TRBJ2-1
abundance: .

CDR3aa: CASSRQGNQPQHF
CDR3nt: TGTGCCAGCAGCAGACAGGGCAATCAGCCCCAGCATTTT
v_gene: TRBV7-2
d_gene: .
j_gene: TRBJ1-5
abundance: .

CDR3aa: CATSRDGFGYEQYF
CDR3nt: TGTGCCACCAGCAGAGACGGGTTTGGGTACGAGCAGTACTTC
v_gene: TRBV15
d_gene: .
j_gene: TRBJ2-7
abundance: .

CDR3aa: CASSLGLADEQYF
CDR3nt: TGTGCCAGCAGCTTGGGGCTAGCTGACGAGCAGTACTTC
v_gene: TRBV5-8
d_gene: .
j_gene: TRBJ2-7
abundance: .

CDR3aa: CAWSVLGGGRADTQYF
CDR3nt: TGTGCCTGGAGTGTACTGGGCGGGGGAAGAGCAGATACGCAGTATTTT
v_gene: TRBV30
d_gene: TRBD2
j_gene: TRBJ2-3
abundance: .

CDR3aa: CASSYGHLEEGEQFF
CDR3nt: TGTGCCAGCAGTTACGGGCACCTCGAGGAGGGTGAGCAGTTCTTC
v_gene: TRBV6-2/TRBV6-3
d_gene: .
j_gene: TRBJ2-1
abundance: .

CDR3aa: CASSYSFQAGNTIYF
CDR3nt: TGTGCCAGCAGTTACTCGTTTCAGGCAGGAAACACCATATATTTT
v_gene: TRBV6-5
d_gene: .
j_gene: TRBJ1-3
abundance: .

CDR3aa: CASLGTRNEKLFF
CDR3nt: TGTGCCAGCCTCGGGACAAGAAATGAAAAACTGTTTTTT
v_gene: TRBV2
d_gene: .
j_gene: TRBJ1-4
abundance: .

CDR3aa: CASSLEWPEDSSTYEQYF
CDR3nt: TGTGCCAGCAGCTTAGAGTGGCCCGAGGACAGTTCCACCTACGAGCAGTACTTC
v_gene: TRBV7-9
d_gene: .
j_gene: TRBJ2-7
abundance: once

CDR3aa: CASSQGTSGGTQYF
CDR3nt: TGTGCCAGCAGCCAAGGGACTAGCGGGGGGACCCAGTACTTC
v_gene: TRBV3-1/TRBV3-2
d_gene: TRBD2
j_gene: TRBJ2-5
abundance: .

CDR3aa: CASGAGTGYNYGYTF
CDR3nt: TGTGCCAGTGGAGCCGGGACTGGATATAACTATGGCTACACCTTC
v_gene: TRBV19
d_gene: .
j_gene: TRBJ1-2
abundance: .

CDR3aa: CASSLRWGLDSYNEQFF
CDR3nt: TGTGCCAGCAGCTTACGGTGGGGGCTTGACTCCTACAATGAGCAGTTCTTC
v_gene: TRBV11-2
d_gene: .
j_gene: TRBJ2-1
abundance: .

CDR3aa: CASSPQGVNTGELFF
CDR3nt: TGTGCCAGCTCACCACAAGGGGTGAACACCGGGGAGCTGTTTTTT
v_gene: TRBV18
d_gene: .
j_gene: TRBJ2-2
abundance: many

CDR3aa: CASSLITSPGEQFF
CDR3nt: TGTGCCAGCAGCTTAATAACTAGCCCGGGTGAGCAGTTCTTC
v_gene: TRBV5-5
d_gene: .
j_gene: TRBJ2-1
abundance: .

CDR3aa: CASSYGGSSDTQYF
CDR3nt: TGTGCCAGCAGTTACGGGGGCTCGTCGGATACGCAGTATTTT
v_gene: TRBV6-5
d_gene: .
j_gene: TRBJ2-3
abundance: .

CDR3aa: CASSQDPRGPQHF
CDR3nt: TGCGCCAGCAGCCAAGACCCACGGGGACCCCAGCATTTT
v_gene: TRBV4-1
d_gene: .
j_gene: TRBJ1-5
abundance: .

CDR3aa: CASSIESPLYGYTF
CDR3nt: TGTGCCAGTAGTATTGAGTCTCCACTCTATGGCTACACCTTC
v_gene: TRBV19
d_gene: .
j_gene: TRBJ1-2
abundance: .

CDR3aa: CASSQEGNRGNYNEQFF
CDR3nt: TGCGCCAGCAGCCAAGAAGGTAACAGGGGCAACTACAATGAGCAGTTCTTC
v_gene: TRBV4-3
d_gene: TRBD1
j_gene: TRBJ2-1
abundance: .

CDR3aa: CASSGSGRTDTQYF
CDR3nt: TGTGCCAGCAGCGGTAGCGGGAGAACAGATACGCAGTATTTT
v_gene: TRBV7-8
d_gene: TRBD2
j_gene: TRBJ2-3
abundance: .

CDR3aa: CASSYPGQRRGELFF
CDR3nt: TGTGCCAGCAGTTACCCGGGACAGAGACGCGGGGAGCTGTTTTTT
v_gene: TRBV6-5
d_gene: TRBD1
j_gene: TRBJ2-2
abundance: .

CDR3aa: CASSVGPSEGGTQYF
CDR3nt: TGTGCCAGCAGCGTAGGTCCTAGCGAGGGTGGGACCCAGTACTTC
v_gene: TRBV9
d_gene: .
j_gene: TRBJ2-5
abundance: once

CDR3aa: CASSQSPPQPDSSYNSPLHF
CDR3nt: TGCGCCAGCAGTCAATCGCCCCCACAGCCCGACAGCTCCTATAATTCACCCCTCCACTTT
v_gene: TRBV23-1
d_gene: .
j_gene: TRBJ1-6
abundance: .

CDR3aa: CASSSSQGADGYTF
CDR3nt: TGTGCCAGCTCATCCTCACAGGGGGCGGATGGCTACACCTTC
v_gene: TRBV18
d_gene: TRBD1
j_gene: TRBJ1-2
abundance: .

CDR3aa: CSVELTGEYHRAEAFF
CDR3nt: TGCAGCGTTGAGTTAACAGGGGAGTATCACCGCGCTGAAGCTTTCTTT
v_gene: TRBV29-1
d_gene: TRBD1
j_gene: TRBJ1-1
abundance: .

CDR3aa: CAWSAGGRQETQYF
CDR3nt: TGTGCCTGGAGTGCGGGAGGGCGGCAAGAGACCCAGTACTTC
v_gene: TRBV30
d_gene: TRBD2
j_gene: TRBJ2-5
abundance: .

CDR3aa: CASSLQGVVGSPLHF
CDR3nt: TGTGCCAGCAGCTTACAAGGGGTGGTAGGGTCACCCCTCCACTTT
v_gene: TRBV7-2
d_gene: .
j_gene: TRBJ1-6
abundance: .

CDR3aa: CASSVDSGRGYTF
CDR3nt: TGTGCCAGCAGCGTAGACAGTGGTCGCGGCTACACCTTC
v_gene: TRBV5-4
d_gene: .
j_gene: TRBJ1-2
abundance: .

CDR3aa: CSASPGTGTSGNTIYF
CDR3nt: TGCAGTGCTAGTCCCGGGACAGGGACCTCTGGAAACACCATATATTTT
v_gene: TRBV20-1
d_gene: TRBD1
j_gene: TRBJ1-3
abundance: once

CDR3aa: CASSLDNTQYF
CDR3nt: TGCGCCAGCAGCTTGGACAATACGCAGTATTTT
v_gene: TRBV5-1
d_gene: .
j_gene: TRBJ2-3
abundance: once

CDR3aa: CASSTDRELYEQYF
CDR3nt: TGTGCCAGCAGTACGGATCGGGAGTTGTACGAGCAGTACTTC
v_gene: TRBV6-2/TRBV6-3
d_gene: .
j_gene: TRBJ2-7
abundance: .

CDR3aa: CASSYRRLAGTYNEQFF
CDR3nt: TGTGCCAGCAGTTACCGCCGACTAGCGGGAACCTACAATGAGCAGTTCTTC
v_gene: TRBV6-2/TRBV6-3
d_gene: TRBD2
j_gene: TRBJ2-1
abundance: .

CDR3aa: CASSQEWTEITGELFF
CDR3nt: TGTGCCAGCAGCCAAGAGTGGACAGAGATCACCGGGGAGCTGTTTTTT
v_gene: TRBV3-1/TRBV3-2
d_gene: .
j_gene: TRBJ2-2
abundance: .

CDR3aa: CASSYLLPNQGRFGDYEQYF
CDR3nt: TGTGCCAGCAGTTACCTCCTTCCGAACCAGGGGCGCTTTGGGGACTACGAGCAGTACTTC
v_gene: TRBV6-2/TRBV6-3
d_gene: .
j_gene: TRBJ2-7
abundance: few

CDR3aa: CASSRGTAFTDTQYF
CDR3nt: TGTGCCAGCAGCCGCGGGACAGCCTTCACAGATACGCAGTATTTT
v_gene: TRBV7-2
d_gene: .
j_gene: TRBJ2-3
abundance: .

CDR3aa: CSASAGGIYNEQFF
CDR3nt: TGCAGTGCTAGTGCGGGGGGAATATACAATGAGCAGTTCTTC
v_gene: TRBV20-1
d_gene: TRBD2
j_gene: TRBJ2-1
abundance: .

CDR3aa: CASSYTGTNYGYTF
CDR3nt: TGTGCCAGCAGTTACACAGGGACTAACTATGGCTACACCTTC
v_gene: TRBV6-5
d_gene: .
j_gene: TRBJ1-2
abundance: once

CDR3aa: CASSLYSSYEQYF
CDR3nt: TGTGCCAGCAGTTTGTACAGCTCCTACGAGCAGTACTTC
v_gene: TRBV12-3/TRBV12-4
d_gene: .
j_gene: TRBJ2-7
abundance: .

CDR3aa: CASSLVPGTSGSYETQYF
CDR3nt: TGTGCCAGCAGTTTAGTCCCCGGGACTAGCGGGAGTTATGAGACCCAGTACTTC
v_gene: TRBV27
d_gene: TRBD2
j_gene: TRBJ2-5
abundance: .

CDR3aa: CASSSGQDVGQYF
CDR3nt: TGTGCCAGCAGCTCGGGACAGGACGTGGGGCAGTACTTC
v_gene: TRBV5-4
d_gene: TRBD1
j_gene: TRBJ2-7
abundance: once

CDR3aa: CASPSGSFPETQYF
CDR3nt: TGTGCCTCTCCTAGCGGGAGTTTCCCAGAGACCCAGTACTTC
v_gene: TRBV2
d_gene: TRBD2
j_gene: TRBJ2-5
abundance: .

CDR3aa: CASSQGWGQGAEAFF
CDR3nt: TGCGCCAGCAGCCAAGGGTGGGGACAGGGGGCTGAAGCTTTCTTT
v_gene: TRBV4-3
d_gene: TRBD1
j_gene: TRBJ1-1
abundance: .